One T cell receptor (beta chain) is described in this entry. This clone was counted ten times or more. Its antigen has not been determined. Base qualities are missing; no much larger clone stands one base away. Other DNA variants within this sample encode the same CDR3. The immunoSEQ Assay, a bias-controlled multiplex PCR, was used to amplify TCRbeta CDR3 regions from genomic DNA. From the authors' description of their analysis: The number of nucleated cells in each sample was estimated by amplification of reference gene primers within the assay. Sequence reads were collapsed and filtered to measure the absolute abundance of every unique TCRbeta CDR3 rearrangement. For each sample, productive Simpson clonality was calculated as the square root of Simpson's diversity index over productive rearrangements. What TCRdb holds here is the immuneACCESS table cut down to in-frame rearrangements. Part of the clones is not present; checked against another copy, under half of the missing clones reflect an unresolved V gene, and the others are unexplained. V and J calls and clone size are copied from that table; D and trimming were computed from the DNA. The sample includes under 200,000 clones, with about 88% observed a single time. Clones ranked in the top ten supply 20% to 25% of the sample.

Enrolling through a virtual design, the prospective study's participants ranged in age from roughly 18 to 95 years and lived across approximately 25 United States geographic areas. To assign participants to cohorts, the prospective study relied on clinical history that participants themselves reported in a screening survey and a study questionnaire. Each participant in the prospective study had whole blood, serum and a nasopharyngeal or oropharyngeal swab collected by mobile phlebotomists. Over a roughly 2-month period, participants in the prospective study had the option of providing additional blood draws and questionnaires. Before DNA extraction, prospective study blood samples were shipped either frozen or at room temperature. The data stem from a study of blood T cell repertoires in COVID-19 (dated by TCRdb to 2020 to 2021). In terms of the full investigation: ImmuneRACE Cohort 3 recovered participants were defined by two consecutive negative NP/OP PCR tests, healthcare professional clearance, or symptom resolution. Samples from collaborators originated in the United States, Italy and Spain and spanned both the acute and convalescent phases of COVID-19. The prospective study material was composed of cDNA or gDNA derived from T cells, B-cell-depleted T cells, or PBMCs. The dataset comprised deeply sampled blood TCRbeta repertoires from subjects exposed to, actively infected with, or recovered from COVID-19. The repertoires were released in a freely available public database meant as a resource for research on the immune response to SARS-CoV-2. Samples came from the ongoing ImmuneRACE study (first 160 participants) plus 1,254 subjects from 6 global collaborators. The sample metadata nearly always contained a de-identified subject ID, COVID-19 status, age in years and sex. Where available, HLA class I and class II types were taken from metadata supplied by the sample provider and were not determined by assay-based typing. What the research found in general, with its limitations: Clinical and demographic metadata were provided uncurated, with the amount varying by source and participant.

The germline V gene gives CDR1 as MRHNA and CDR2 as SNTAGT. The CDR3 sequence holds 13 residues, the cysteine and phenylalanine included. Just CDR3 DNA is preserved here, 39 bases in frame from base 1. The junction carries 3 bases between V and J, which are trimmed by 0 bases and 4 bases respectively. The chain links TRBV6-4 with TRBJ2-2; the D gene cannot be named for sure. This clonotype originated in a woman aged 40 to 50 in a cohort exposed to, infected with or recovered from COVID-19 (not recorded which). Source material: PBMCs or T cells enriched from blood (not recorded which). The CDR3 in this case is CASSDSSTGELFF. In nucleotides, the sequence is TGTGCCAGCAGTGACTCTAGCACCGGGGAGCTGTTTTTT.